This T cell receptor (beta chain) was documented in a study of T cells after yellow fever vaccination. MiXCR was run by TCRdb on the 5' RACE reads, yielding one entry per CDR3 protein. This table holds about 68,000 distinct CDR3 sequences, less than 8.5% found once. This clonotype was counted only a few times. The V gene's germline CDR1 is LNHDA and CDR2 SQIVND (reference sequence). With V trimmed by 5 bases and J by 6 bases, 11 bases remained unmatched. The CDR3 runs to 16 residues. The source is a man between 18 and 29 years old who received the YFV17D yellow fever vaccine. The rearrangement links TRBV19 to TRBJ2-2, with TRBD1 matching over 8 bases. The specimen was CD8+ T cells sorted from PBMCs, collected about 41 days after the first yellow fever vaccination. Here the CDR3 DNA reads TGTGCCAGTAGTTGGTGGACAGGGAATTTTGCCGGGGAGCTGTTTTTT. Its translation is CASSWWTGNFAGELFF.